This note documents a single T cell receptor beta chain sequence. The antigen is not known. The germline V and J ends were trimmed by 0 bases and 9 bases, with 14 bases remaining between them. Per germline, CDR1 KGHSY and CDR2 FQNENV. CDR3 length: 14 amino acids. This sample is part of a study of T-cell reconstitution after alpha-beta-depleted transplantation in children. Study findings and constraints: Several hundred graft clones that had expanded were reportedly the source of alpha-beta T cells about two months after transplant. Surviving recipient T cells and thymic progenitors underlay high day-60 TCRbeta diversity in some patients.

Construction of the TCRbeta library involved unique molecular identifiers. In TCRdb, the PCR reads were re-called with MiXCR into one record per CDR3 protein. The sample consists of over 150,000 distinct CDR3 sequences, 6.6% of them appearing once. The TCR sequence derives from a boy younger than 10 with acute lymphoblastic leukemia, due to receive a stem cell transplant. The chain couples TRBV16 to TRBJ1-1; D unresolved. The sample in question was PBMCs, obtained before TCRalphabeta/CD19-depleted stem cell transplant. The CDR3 nucleotides read TGTGCCAGCAGCCAATCTCAATTAGTCCGGCAAGCTTTCTTT. Translation gives CASSQSQLVRQAFF.